The 2 T cell receptor beta chains below were found in one sample sequenced in a study of technical replicates of blood from several donors. TCRdb's copy holds only in-frame clones and misses some; the assay was immunoSEQ multiplex PCR. This table has over 70,000 clones, just over 95% appearing once. Specimen: T cells isolated from PBMCs. The receptors originated from a human donor in good health.

V gene TRBV11-3 combines with J gene TRBJ1-2; 10 bases match TRBD1. CDR3 length: 14 amino acids. CDR1 is SGHNT and CDR2 is YENEEA in the germline V gene. Unmatched junction bases numbered 6, after V lost 4 bases and J lost 7 bases. Here the CDR3 DNA reads TGTGCCAGCAGCTCGGACAGGGGGAATCGTGGCTACACCTTC. Translation gives CASSSDRGNRGYTF.

V usage is TRBV7-9 and J usage is TRBJ2-2, with D possibly TRBD1 on 6 matching bases. Germline loops: CDR1 SEHNR, CDR2 FQNEAQ (reference sequence). This CDR3 region has 17 residues. With 3 bases removed from V and 6 bases from J, the gap between germline ends came to 20 bases. The CDR3 nucleotides are TGTGCCAGCAGCTTTACAGGGTACATACGGATTGCCGGGGAGCTGTTTTTT. Protein: CASSFTGYIRIAGELFF.